Reported below is one TCR beta chain. Its antigen target is currently unknown. Per-base quality was not reported, and no clone a single base away is much larger than it. This specimen's treatment or condition label, per the study, means: allogeneic hematopoietic cell transplantation with graft depleted of TCRalphabeta T cells and CD19 B cells. The children who served as transplant recipients had been given grafts of TCRalphabeta/CD19-depleted allogeneic hematopoietic cells. The record originates from a study of T-cell reconstitution after alpha-beta-depleted transplantation in children listed by TCRdb under 2016. General notes on the study: Using TCR repertoire profiling, the study followed T-cell immune reconstitution in a quantitative way in children after TCRalphabeta/CD19-depleted allogeneic hematopoietic cell transplantation.

Overall study outcomes, separate from this receptor: Over subsequent months, a decline in hyperexpanded clone frequencies was noted, and after one year, T-cell counts and TCRbeta diversity were mostly ascribed to newly produced T cells. The apparently early recovery of alphabetaT-cell counts about two months after transplant reportedly depended on only several hundred rapidly expanded clones that came from non-depleted graft cells. In some patients, the high TCRbeta diversity seen at day 60 was put down to recipient T cells and intrathymic progenitors that had survived conditioning.

The method behind the library was PCR. Sequencing took place on an Illumina HiSeq 2500. Molecular barcoding was employed in the preparation of TCR libraries, with unique molecular identifiers being used to normalize TCRbeta repertoire quantification. TCRdb applied fastp at Q25 and MiXCR to the public reads, then kept only in-frame beta chains. For every CDR3 protein sequence, its rows merge into one entry that carries the most common genes and DNA. Within this sample are more than 45,000 distinct CDR3 sequences, with around half of them counted one time only. Roughly two fifths of the sample rests with the top ten. Inclusive of the bounding cysteine and phenylalanine, the CDR3 is 16 residues long. Of all the DNA, just the CDR3 is kept, 48 bases in frame from base 1. The germline V gene (reference sequence) yields DFQATT for CDR1 and SNEGSKA for CDR2. V is pared back by 1 base and J by 3 bases, with 19 bases lying between the germline termini.

This specimen was peripheral blood, taken before TCRalphabeta/CD19-depleted stem cell transplant. The receptor's source is a boy younger than two with SCID, due to receive a stem cell transplant. Here the chain combines TRBV20-1 and TRBJ2-7; TRBD2 could be the D gene, as 6 bases match. The CDR3 region reads CSARGFRTGDSYEQYF. The DNA reads as follows: TGCAGTGCTAGAGGGTTCCGGACGGGGGATAGCTACGAGCAGTACTTC.